These 21 T cell receptor beta chains share one sample of origin, sequenced in a study of T cell changes during pregnancy in multiple sclerosis (dated by TCRdb to the late 2010s). Receptors were amplified or captured by the immunoSEQ multiplex PCR assay. TCRdb's version of the immuneACCESS table is confined to in-frame rearrangements and falls short of the full clone set. An unresolved V gene accounts for under half of the shortfall where checked; the remainder is of unknown origin. The sample has approximately 70,000 clones on record, approximately 90% of them singletons. Around 1.6% of the sample comes from the top ten. The sequences come from peripheral blood, collected in the first trimester of pregnancy. Every receptor here comes from a female donor in good health, enrolled as a control in a pregnancy study.

The chain uses TRBV6-5 and TRBJ1-2; 7 bases map to TRBD1. V lost 5 bases to trimming and J lost 4 bases; unmatched junction nucleotides: 7. This CDR3 is 14 amino acids long. Germline loops: CDR1 MNHEY, CDR2 SVGAGI. Written as DNA, the CDR3 is TGTGCCAGCAGTCAGACCGGGACAGCCTATGGCTACACCTTC. It codes for CASSQTGTAYGYTF.

The V and J genes are TRBV6-5 and TRBJ1-2; weak D call: TRBD1 (6 bases). This CDR3 has 14 amino acids. CDR1 and CDR2 (germline): MNHEY, SVGAGI. With 6 bases removed from V and 4 bases from J, the gap between germline ends came to 15 bases. CDR3 sequence reads: CASRGQWESYGYTF. The CDR3 DNA follows: TGTGCCAGCAGAGGACAGTGGGAATCCTATGGCTACACCTTC.

V and J are TRBV4-1 and TRBJ2-7; no definite D call. Germline-derived CDR1 and CDR2 are MGHRA and YSYEKL. Trimming pared 5 bases from V and 2 bases from J, leaving 4 bases between. The CDR3 covers 11 residues. DNA for the CDR3: TGCGCCAGCAGCAGCCCCTACGAGCAGTACTTC. This encodes CASSSPYEQYF.

This chain connects TRBV15 to TRBJ2-7, with 7 bases aligning to TRBD2. This CDR3 spans 13 amino acids. Germline loops: CDR1 LNHNV, CDR2 YYDKDF (reference sequence). Losses at the gene ends were 8 bases for V and 4 bases for J; bases not matched to a gene: 8. CDR3 sequence reads: CATGGGSAYEQYF. CDR3 sequence (DNA): TGTGCCACCGGGGGGGGATCGGCGTACGAGCAGTACTTC.

The chain couples TRBV28 to TRBJ2-1, with TRBD2 identical over 12 bases. Germline CDR1 reads MDHEN; CDR2 reads SYDVKM. There are 15 residues in the CDR3. With 4 bases clipped from V and 8 bases from J, the junction kept 6 bases outside the gene matches. The CDR3 nucleotides are TGTGCCAGCAGTTCTAGCGGGAGGGGAAGTGATGAGCAGTTCTTC. It is translated as CASSSSGRGSDEQFF.

The rearrangement uses TRBV15 and TRBJ2-7; a possible D gene is TRBD2 (5 bases). The CDR3 length is 16 residues. The V end was cut by 0 bases, the J end by 0 bases, with 12 bases between. From germline, CDR1 is LNHNV and CDR2 YYDKDF (reference sequence). The CDR3 region has the DNA TGTGCCACCAGCAGAGATTACGTAGCGAGCTCCTACGAGCAGTACTTC. Translation: CATSRDYVASSYEQYF. The full variable domain, with the rest looked up from reference TRBV15 and TRBJ2-7, is DAMVIQNPRYQVTQFGKPVTLSCSQTLNHNVMYWYQQKSSQAPKLLFHYYDKDFNNEADTPDNFQSRRPNTSFCFLDIRSPGLGDTAMYLCATSRDYVASSYEQYFGPGTRLTVT.

This clone was detected only a few times. This rearrangement joins TRBV4-1 to TRBJ2-7; no firm D call. Trimming took 1 base from V and 1 from J, leaving 8 bases between them. This CDR3 is 14 amino acids long. Germline CDR1 and CDR2: MGHRA and YSYEKL. The CDR3 loop is CASSQAPGSYEQYF. For the CDR3, the DNA is TGCGCCAGCAGCCAAGCCCCCGGTTCCTACGAGCAGTACTTC.

This chain joins TRBV15 and TRBJ2-1; 11 bases align to TRBD2. The CDR3 spans 16 residues. Germline lookup yields CDR1 LNHNV and CDR2 YYDKDF (reference sequence). V shed 3 bases, J shed 3 bases, and the junction held 4 bases outside the gene matches. Written as DNA, the CDR3 is TGTGCCACCAGCAGGGCCGGGACTAGCGGCTACAATGAGCAGTTCTTC. Translation gives CATSRAGTSGYNEQFF.

The V and J genes are TRBV19 and TRBJ2-1; D gene uncertain. Per the germline V gene, CDR1 is LNHDA and CDR2 is SQIVND (reference sequence). The CDR3 has 12 amino acids. Trimming stripped 7 bases from V and 4 bases from J, with 8 bases between. The CDR3 protein is CASTTGYNEQFF. CDR3 bases: TGTGCCAGTACCACGGGTTACAATGAGCAGTTCTTC.

The rearrangement links TRBV19 to TRBJ1-5; D might be TRBD1 (5 bases). CDR1 LNHDA and CDR2 SQIVND come from the germline V gene (reference sequence). Trimming shortened V by 3 bases and J by 6 bases, and 15 bases separated the two germline ends. This CDR3 spans 15 amino acids. The CDR3 sequence: CASSIESGGGQPQHF. Written as DNA, the CDR3 is TGTGCCAGTAGTATTGAGTCCGGGGGGGGTCAGCCCCAGCATTTT.

V usage is TRBV18 and J usage is TRBJ1-5, with 10 positions matching TRBD1. Germline-derived CDR1 and CDR2 are KGHSH and LQKENI. Germline trimming cut 6 bases from V and 5 bases from J; bases unmatched to any gene: 7. The CDR3 contains 15 residues. CDR3 residues: CASSRDRGPDQPQHF. CDR3 DNA: TGTGCCAGCTCGCGAGACAGGGGGCCTGATCAGCCCCAGCATTTT.

This chain connects TRBV2 to TRBJ2-7, with TRBD1 identical over 7 bases. Looked up from germline, CDR1 is SNHLY and CDR2 is FYNNEI. The CDR3 totals 16 residues. The junction had 12 bases not matched to a gene; V was cut back by 3 bases and J by 4 bases. The CDR3 nucleotides read TGTGCCAGCAGTGAGGCCCTCGGGGACAGACTATACGAGCAGTACTTC. Encoded protein: CASSEALGDRLYEQYF.

The chain combines TRBV2 with TRBJ1-5; 8 positions agree with TRBD1. The junction had 8 bases not matched to a gene; V was cut back by 6 bases and J by 7 bases. In germline, CDR1 is SNHLY, CDR2 FYNNEI. The CDR3 covers 14 residues. In DNA, the CDR3 is TGTGCCAGCAGGACAGGGGTTTCGGGACAGCCCCAGCATTTT. Amino acid sequence: CASRTGVSGQPQHF.

J is TRBJ2-5 and V is TRBV11-2; perhaps TRBD1 as D (5 bases). The V gene's germline CDR1 is SGHAT and CDR2 FQNNGV. Trimming cost V 5 bases and J 4 bases, with 17 bases left between them. This CDR3 contains 15 residues. CDR3 DNA sequence: TGTGCCAGCAGCCCGATTCAGGGCTGGGGAGAGACCCAGTACTTC. Encoded protein: CASSPIQGWGETQYF.

The gene calls are TRBV29-1 and TRBJ1-1; maybe TRBD1 (6 bases). Germline V lookup: CDR1 SQVTM, CDR2 ANQGSEA. The CDR3 extends over 10 amino acids. V lost 7 bases and J 8 bases, leaving 11 bases between the germline ends. DNA for the CDR3: TGCAGCGCTCAGGGGACAGAAGCTTTCTTT. Its translation: CSAQGTEAFF.

J is TRBJ1-5 and V is TRBV5-6; a weak D match, TRBD1 (5 bases). The germline CDR1 and CDR2 sequences are SGHDT and YYEEEE. Trimming shortened V by 4 bases and J by 0 bases, and 11 bases separated the two germline ends. There are 15 residues in the CDR3. The CDR3 loop is CASSRTPNSNQPQHF. Written as DNA, the CDR3 is TGTGCCAGCAGCCGGACACCGAATAGCAATCAGCCCCAGCATTTT. The whole variable domain, remainder taken from reference TRBV5-6 and TRBJ1-5, is DAGVTQSPTHLIKTRGQQVTLRCSPKSGHDTVSWYQQALGQGPQFIFQYYEEEERQRGNFPDRFSGHQFPNYSSELNVNALLLGDSALYLCASSRTPNSNQPQHFGDGTRLSIL.

The chain combines TRBV18 with TRBJ1-1; a weak D match, TRBD1 (5 bases). The CDR3 has 14 amino acids. Trimming cost V 2 bases and J 5 bases, with 12 bases left between them. Per germline, CDR1 KGHSH and CDR2 LQKENI. The CDR3: CASSPRGRGTEAFF. The CDR3 coding sequence is TGTGCCAGCTCACCAAGGGGCCGGGGGACTGAAGCTTTCTTT.

V is TRBV28 and J is TRBJ2-1; D call uncertain. The CDR3 loop spans 11 amino acids. CDR1 is MDHEN, CDR2 SYDVKM, per germline. The V gene lost 5 bases and the J gene lost 7 bases, with 6 bases spanning the gap. The CDR3 protein is CASSPRNEQFF. The CDR3 nucleotides read TGTGCCAGCAGTCCTAGGAATGAGCAGTTCTTC.

The chain has TRBV2 and TRBJ2-5; 11 bases are shared with TRBD2. The CDR3 runs to 17 residues. V lost 8 bases, J lost 4 bases, and 15 bases stayed unmatched. CDR1 SNHLY and CDR2 FYNNEI come from the germline V gene. This chain's CDR3 is CASAKGLAGGRGETQYF. The CDR3 DNA reads as TGTGCCAGCGCTAAGGGGCTAGCGGGAGGCCGGGGAGAGACCCAGTACTTC.

The table lists this clone with a count of one. V is TRBV7-2 and J is TRBJ1-2, with D possibly being TRBD1 (5 bases). Germline CDR1 SGHTA, CDR2 FQGNSA. Trimming pared 0 bases from V and 1 base from J, leaving 12 bases between. The CDR3 covers 16 residues. The CDR3 nucleotides read TGTGCCAGCAGCTTAGCCAGAACAGGCTTTAACTATGGCTACACCTTC. Residues: CASSLARTGFNYGYTF.

This chain's CDR3 is CASVDSLNTEAFF. The DNA for the CDR3 is TGTGCCAGCGTAGACAGCTTGAACACTGAAGCTTTCTTT. The V gene is TRBV5-4, the J gene TRBJ1-1; possible D gene TRBD1, 5 bases. CDR3 length equals 13 residues. V was shortened by 7 bases and J by 0 bases, with 10 bases between the two germline ends. Germline V gene sequence: CDR1 SGHNT, CDR2 YYREEE (reference sequence).